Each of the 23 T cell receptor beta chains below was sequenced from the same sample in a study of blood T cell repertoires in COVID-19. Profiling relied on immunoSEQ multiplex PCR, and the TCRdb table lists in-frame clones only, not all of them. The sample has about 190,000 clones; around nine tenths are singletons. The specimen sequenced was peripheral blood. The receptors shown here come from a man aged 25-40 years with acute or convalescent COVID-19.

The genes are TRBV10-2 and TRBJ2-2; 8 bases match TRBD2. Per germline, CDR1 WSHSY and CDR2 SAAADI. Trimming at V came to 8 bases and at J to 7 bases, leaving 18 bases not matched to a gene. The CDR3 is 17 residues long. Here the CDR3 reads CASRPGLAGGDGGELFF. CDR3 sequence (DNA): TGCGCCAGCCGGCCCGGTTTGGCGGGGGGAGACGGCGGGGAGCTGTTTTTT.

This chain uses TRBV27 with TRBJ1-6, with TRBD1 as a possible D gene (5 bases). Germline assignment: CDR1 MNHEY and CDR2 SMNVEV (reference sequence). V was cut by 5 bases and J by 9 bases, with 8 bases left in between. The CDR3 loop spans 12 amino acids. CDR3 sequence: CASSPQGSPLHF. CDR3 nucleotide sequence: TGTGCCAGCAGTCCCCAGGGTTCACCCCTCCACTTT.

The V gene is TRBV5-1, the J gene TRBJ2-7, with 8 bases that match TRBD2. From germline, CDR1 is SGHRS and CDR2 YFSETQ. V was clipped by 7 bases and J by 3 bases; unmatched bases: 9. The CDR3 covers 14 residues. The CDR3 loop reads CASAGGPHNYEQYF. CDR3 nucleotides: TGCGCCAGCGCGGGGGGACCCCACAACTACGAGCAGTACTTC.

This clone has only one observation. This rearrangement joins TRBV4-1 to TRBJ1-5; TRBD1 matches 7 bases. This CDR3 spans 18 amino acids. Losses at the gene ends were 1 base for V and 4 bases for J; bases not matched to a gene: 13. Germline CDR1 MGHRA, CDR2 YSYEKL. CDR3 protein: CASSQGLGTDVVNQPQHF. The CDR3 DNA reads TGCGCCAGCAGCCAAGGATTAGGGACAGACGTAGTGAATCAGCCCCAGCATTTT.

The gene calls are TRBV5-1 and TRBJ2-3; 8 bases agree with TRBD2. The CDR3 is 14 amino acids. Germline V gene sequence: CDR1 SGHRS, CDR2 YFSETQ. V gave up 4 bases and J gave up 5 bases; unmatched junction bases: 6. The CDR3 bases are TGCGCCAGCAGCCCTACTAGCGGTATAGATACGCAGTATTTT. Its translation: CASSPTSGIDTQYF.

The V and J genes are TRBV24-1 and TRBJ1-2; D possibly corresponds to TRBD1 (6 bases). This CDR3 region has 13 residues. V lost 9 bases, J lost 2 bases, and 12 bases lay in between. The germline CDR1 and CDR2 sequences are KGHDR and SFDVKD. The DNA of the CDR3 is TGTGCCACCCAGCAGGGGTTAAACTATGGCTACACCTTC. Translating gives CATQQGLNYGYTF.

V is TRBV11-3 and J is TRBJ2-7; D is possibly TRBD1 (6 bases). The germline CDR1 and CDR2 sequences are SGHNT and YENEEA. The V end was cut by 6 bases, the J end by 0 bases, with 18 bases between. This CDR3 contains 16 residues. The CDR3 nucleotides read TGTGCCAGCAGACAAACCCGACAGGATAACTCCTACGAGCAGTACTTC. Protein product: CASRQTRQDNSYEQYF.

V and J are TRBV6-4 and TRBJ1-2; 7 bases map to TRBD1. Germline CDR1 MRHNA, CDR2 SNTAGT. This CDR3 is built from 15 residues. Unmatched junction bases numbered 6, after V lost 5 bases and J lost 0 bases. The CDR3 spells CASSSYRGANYGYTF. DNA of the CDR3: TGTGCCAGCAGTTCCTACAGGGGCGCTAACTATGGCTACACCTTC.

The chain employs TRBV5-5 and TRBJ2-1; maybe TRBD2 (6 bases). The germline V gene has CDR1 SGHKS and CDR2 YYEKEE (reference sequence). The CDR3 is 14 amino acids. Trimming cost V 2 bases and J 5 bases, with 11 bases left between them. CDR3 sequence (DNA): TGTGCCAGCAGCTTACGGACTACCGACAATGAGCAGTTCTTC. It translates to CASSLRTTDNEQFF.

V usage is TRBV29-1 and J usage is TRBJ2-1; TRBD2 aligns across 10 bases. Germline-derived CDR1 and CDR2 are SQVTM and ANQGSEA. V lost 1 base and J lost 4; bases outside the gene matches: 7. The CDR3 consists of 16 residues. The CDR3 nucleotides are TGCAGCGTTGAAGGAAGCCTAGCGGGAGTATACAATGAGCAGTTCTTC. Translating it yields CSVEGSLAGVYNEQFF.

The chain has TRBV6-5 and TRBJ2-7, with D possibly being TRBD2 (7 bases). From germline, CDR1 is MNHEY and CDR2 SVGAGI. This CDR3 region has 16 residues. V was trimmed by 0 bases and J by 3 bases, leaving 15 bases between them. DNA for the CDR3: TGTGCCAGCAGTTACTCCGGGGGGCCCCGCGGCTACGAGCAGTACTTC. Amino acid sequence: CASSYSGGPRGYEQYF.

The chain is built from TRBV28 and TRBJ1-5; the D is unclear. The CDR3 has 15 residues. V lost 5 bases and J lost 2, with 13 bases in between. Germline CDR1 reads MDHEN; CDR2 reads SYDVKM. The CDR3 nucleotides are TGTGCCAGCAGTCCGCGAACGTTGGGCAATCAGCCCCAGCATTTT. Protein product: CASSPRTLGNQPQHF.

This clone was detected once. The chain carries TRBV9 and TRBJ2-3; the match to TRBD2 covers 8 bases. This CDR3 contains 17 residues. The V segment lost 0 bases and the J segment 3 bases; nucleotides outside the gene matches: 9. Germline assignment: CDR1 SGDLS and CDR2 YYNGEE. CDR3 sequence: CASSVDPRGGRTDTQYF. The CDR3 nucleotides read TGTGCCAGCAGCGTAGATCCCCGGGGGGGCAGGACAGATACGCAGTATTTT.

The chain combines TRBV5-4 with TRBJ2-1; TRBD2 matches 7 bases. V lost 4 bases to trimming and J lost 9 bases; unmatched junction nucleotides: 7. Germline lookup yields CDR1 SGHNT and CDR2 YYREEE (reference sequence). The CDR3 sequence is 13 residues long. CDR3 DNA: TGTGCCAGCAGCCCCCGGGGGGAGGGTGAGCAGTTCTTC. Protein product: CASSPRGEGEQFF.

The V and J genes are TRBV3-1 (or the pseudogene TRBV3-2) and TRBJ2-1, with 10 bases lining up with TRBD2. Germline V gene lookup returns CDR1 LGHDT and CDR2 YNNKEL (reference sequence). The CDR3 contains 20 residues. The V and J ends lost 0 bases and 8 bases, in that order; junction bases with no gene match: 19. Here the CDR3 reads CASSQEGSSGSRGSVDEQFF. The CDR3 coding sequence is TGTGCCAGCAGCCAAGAGGGATCTAGCGGGAGTCGCGGTTCGGTTGATGAGCAGTTCTTC.

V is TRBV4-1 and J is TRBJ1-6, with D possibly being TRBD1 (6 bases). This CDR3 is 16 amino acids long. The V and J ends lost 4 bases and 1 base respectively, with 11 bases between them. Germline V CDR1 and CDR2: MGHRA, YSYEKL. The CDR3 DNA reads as TGCGCCAGCAGCCCACCGGGACATTCCTATAATTCACCCCTCCACTTT. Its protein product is CASSPPGHSYNSPLHF.

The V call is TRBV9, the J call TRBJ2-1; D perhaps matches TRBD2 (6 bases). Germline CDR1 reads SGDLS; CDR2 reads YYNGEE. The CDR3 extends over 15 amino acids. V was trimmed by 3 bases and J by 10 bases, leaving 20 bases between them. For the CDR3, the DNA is TGTGCCAGCAGCGCGAGGACCACCGCTGCGGGAGAGCAGTTCTTC. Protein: CASSARTTAAGEQFF.

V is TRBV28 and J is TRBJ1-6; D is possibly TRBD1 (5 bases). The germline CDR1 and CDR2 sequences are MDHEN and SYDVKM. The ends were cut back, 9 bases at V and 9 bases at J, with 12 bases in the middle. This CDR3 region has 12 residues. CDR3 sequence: CASWGGISPLHF. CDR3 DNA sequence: TGTGCCAGTTGGGGGGGAATTTCACCCCTCCACTTT.

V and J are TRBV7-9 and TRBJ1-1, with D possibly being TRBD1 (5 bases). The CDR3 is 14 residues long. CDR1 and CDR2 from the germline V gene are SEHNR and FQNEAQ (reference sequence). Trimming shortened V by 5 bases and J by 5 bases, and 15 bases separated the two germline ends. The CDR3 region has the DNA TGTGCCAGCAGCGGCGTCAGGGCCGGGACTGAAGCTTTCTTT. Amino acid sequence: CASSGVRAGTEAFF.

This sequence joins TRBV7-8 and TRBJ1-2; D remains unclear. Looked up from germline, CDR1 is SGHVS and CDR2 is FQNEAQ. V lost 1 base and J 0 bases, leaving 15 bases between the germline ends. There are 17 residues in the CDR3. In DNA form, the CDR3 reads TGTGCCAGCAGCTTAGAGTGGCGGGGAAAGGCTAACTATGGCTACACCTTC. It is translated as CASSLEWRGKANYGYTF.

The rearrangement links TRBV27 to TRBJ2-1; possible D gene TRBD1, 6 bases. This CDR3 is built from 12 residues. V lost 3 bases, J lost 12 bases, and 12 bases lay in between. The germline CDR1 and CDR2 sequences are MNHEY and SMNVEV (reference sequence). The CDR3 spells CASSFPGVGQFF. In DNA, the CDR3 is TGTGCCAGCAGTTTTCCAGGGGTCGGGCAGTTCTTC.

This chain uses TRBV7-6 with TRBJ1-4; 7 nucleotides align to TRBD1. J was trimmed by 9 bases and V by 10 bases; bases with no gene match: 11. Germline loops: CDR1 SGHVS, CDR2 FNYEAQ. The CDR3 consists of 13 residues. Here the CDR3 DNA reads TGTGCCACCCCTGGGCCAGGGGGTAAAAAACTGTTTTTT. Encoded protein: CATPGPGGKKLFF.

CDR3 nucleotides: TGTGCCTGGAGTGGACTAGTCTACGAGCAGTACTTC. This gives the protein CAWSGLVYEQYF. This chain uses TRBV30 with TRBJ2-7; possibly TRBD2 for D (6 bases). Germline V gene lookup returns CDR1 GTSNPN and CDR2 SVGIG (reference sequence). This CDR3 comprises 12 residues. V lost 1 base and J 3 bases, leaving 7 bases between the germline ends.